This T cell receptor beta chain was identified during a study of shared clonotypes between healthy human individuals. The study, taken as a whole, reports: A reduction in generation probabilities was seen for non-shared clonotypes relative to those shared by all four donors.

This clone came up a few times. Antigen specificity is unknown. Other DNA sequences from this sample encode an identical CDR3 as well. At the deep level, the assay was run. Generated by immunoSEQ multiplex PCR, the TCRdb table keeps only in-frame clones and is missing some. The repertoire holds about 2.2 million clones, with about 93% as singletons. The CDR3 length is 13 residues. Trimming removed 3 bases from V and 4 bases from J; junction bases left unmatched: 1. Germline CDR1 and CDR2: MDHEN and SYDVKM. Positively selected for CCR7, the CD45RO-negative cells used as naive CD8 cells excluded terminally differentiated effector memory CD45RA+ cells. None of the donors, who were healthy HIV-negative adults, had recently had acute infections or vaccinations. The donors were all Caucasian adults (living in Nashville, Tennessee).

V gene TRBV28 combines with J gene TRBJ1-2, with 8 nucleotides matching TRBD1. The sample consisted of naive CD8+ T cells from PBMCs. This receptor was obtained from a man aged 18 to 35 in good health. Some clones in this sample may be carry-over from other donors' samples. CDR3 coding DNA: TGTGCCAGCAGTTTCGGGACAGGCTATGGCTACACCTTC. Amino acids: CASSFGTGYGYTF.